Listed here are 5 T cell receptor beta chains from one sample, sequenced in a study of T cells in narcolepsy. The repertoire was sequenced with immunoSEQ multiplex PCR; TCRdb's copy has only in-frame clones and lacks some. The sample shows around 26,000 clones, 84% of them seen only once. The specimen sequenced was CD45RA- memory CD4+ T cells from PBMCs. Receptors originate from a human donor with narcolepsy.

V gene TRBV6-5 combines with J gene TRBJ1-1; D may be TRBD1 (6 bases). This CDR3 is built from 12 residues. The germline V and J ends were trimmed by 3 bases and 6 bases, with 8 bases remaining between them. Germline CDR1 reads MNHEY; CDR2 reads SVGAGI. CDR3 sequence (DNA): TGTGCCAGCAGTTATAGGGGGGCTGAAGCTTTCTTT. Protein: CASSYRGAEAFF.

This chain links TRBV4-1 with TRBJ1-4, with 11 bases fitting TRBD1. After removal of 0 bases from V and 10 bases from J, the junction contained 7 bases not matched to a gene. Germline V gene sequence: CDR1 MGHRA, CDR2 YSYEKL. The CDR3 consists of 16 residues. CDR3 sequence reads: CASSQDRGQGVGKLFF. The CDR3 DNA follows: TGCGCCAGCAGCCAAGATCGGGGACAGGGGGTCGGAAAACTGTTTTTT.

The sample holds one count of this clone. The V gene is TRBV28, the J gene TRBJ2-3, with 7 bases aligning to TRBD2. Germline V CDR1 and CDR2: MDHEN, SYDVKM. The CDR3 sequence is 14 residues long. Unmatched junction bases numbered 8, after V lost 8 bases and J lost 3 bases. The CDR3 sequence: CASRKAGKTDTQYF. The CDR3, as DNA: TGTGCCAGCCGAAAAGCGGGAAAAACAGATACGCAGTATTTT.

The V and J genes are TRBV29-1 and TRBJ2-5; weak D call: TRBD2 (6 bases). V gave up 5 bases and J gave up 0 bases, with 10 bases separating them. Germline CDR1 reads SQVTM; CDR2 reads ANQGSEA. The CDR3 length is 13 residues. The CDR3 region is CSVPRDYQETQYF. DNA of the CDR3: TGCAGCGTTCCCCGGGACTACCAAGAGACCCAGTACTTC.

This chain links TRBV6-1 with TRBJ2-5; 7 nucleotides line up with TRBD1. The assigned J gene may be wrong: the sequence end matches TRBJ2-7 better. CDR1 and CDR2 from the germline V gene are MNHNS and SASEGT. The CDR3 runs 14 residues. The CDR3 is CASSDRRQGFEQYF. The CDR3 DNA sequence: TGTGCCAGCAGTGATCGGCGACAGGGCTTCGAGCAGTACTTC.